This T cell receptor (beta chain) was identified during a study of tumor and adjacent non-tumor tissue in lung cancer. Study-level information: Stage I to III disease affected about ten men and 5 women aged about 30 to 85. Some 3.9 million productive TCRbeta reads were obtained per sample on average.

CDR1 DFQATT and CDR2 SNEGSKA come from the germline V gene (reference sequence). This CDR3 has 13 residues. The template was RNA from unsorted bulk tissue. On this clonotype itself: At one of its ends the junction is not consistent with the germline gene, which may arise from a read error.

TCRbeta libraries were built with three rounds of nested PCR, modified from ARM-PCR. TCRdb re-called the multiplex PCR reads through MiXCR, storing one row per CDR3 protein. The table records tens of thousands of distinct CDR3 sequences, 80% of them present only once. This rearrangement joins TRBV20-1 to TRBJ2-1, with 9 bases that match TRBD1. This receptor was identified in a woman between 45 and 65 years old with non-small cell lung cancer. The specimen was lung tumor tissue. The DNA of the CDR3 is TGCAGTTCCCGGGACAGGGCCTACAATAAGCAGTTCTTC. Amino acids: CSSRDRAYNKQFF.